This TCR beta chain was sequenced for a study of T cell changes during pregnancy in multiple sclerosis. V lost 1 base and J lost 3; bases outside the gene matches: 5. This CDR3 has 15 residues. CDR1 is MGHRA, CDR2 YSYEKL, per germline. The table came from immunoSEQ multiplex PCR; TCRdb's copy has only in-frame clones and leaves some out. The sample shows about 110,000 clones, approximately 90% of them seen only once. The V gene is TRBV4-1, the J gene TRBJ2-7; 8 bases fit TRBD1. The sample consisted of peripheral blood, taken after pregnancy. The TCR originated in a female donor with multiple sclerosis, enrolled in a pregnancy study. CDR3 sequence (DNA): TGCGCCAGCAGCCAAGTTCACACAGGGGGCTACGAGCAGTACTTC. Translation gives CASSQVHTGGYEQYF.